This TCR beta chain stems from a study of T cell responses to AZD1222 COVID-19 vaccine. Clones were read by immunoSEQ multiplex PCR, and TCRdb kept only the in-frame ones, dropping some. The sample shows 100,000 to 150,000 clones, less than 90% of them seen only once. A single count supports this clone. The CDR3 contains 20 residues. This specimen was peripheral blood, taken on day 0 of AZD1222 vaccination. The V call is TRBV21-1, the J call TRBJ2-7; TRBD1, the table's D call, was not compared with the DNA. TRBV21-1 counts as a pseudogene. The sequence derives from an adult in good health. CDR3 DNA: TGTGCCAGCAGGGGAAGAAAAGACAGACTCTATTTTCTGATGACCTACGAGCAGTACTTC. Its translation is CASRGRKDRLYFLMTYEQYF.